The 14 T cell receptor beta chains given below trace back to one sample, sequenced in a study of blood T cell repertoires in COVID-19. Clones were read by immunoSEQ multiplex PCR, and TCRdb kept only the in-frame ones, dropping some. Altogether 120,000 or so clones are present, 80% being singletons, with the ten largest covering 15% to 20%. The sample taken for sequencing was peripheral blood. All receptors come from a man in his sixties with active or convalescent COVID-19.

The rearrangement joins TRBV7-6 to TRBJ1-6, with 7 bases that match TRBD1. CDR1 and CDR2 (germline): SGHVS, FNYEAQ. This CDR3 comprises 15 residues. J was trimmed by 8 bases and V by 1 base; bases with no gene match: 5. The chain's CDR3 is CASSLGTGVDSPLHF. For the CDR3, the DNA is TGTGCCAGCAGCTTAGGGACAGGAGTAGATTCACCCCTCCACTTT.

Only a few counts were recorded for this clone. V and J are TRBV6-5 and TRBJ1-3, with 10 bases aligning to TRBD1. The V and J ends lost 5 bases and 3 bases, in that order; junction bases with no gene match: 4. This CDR3 comprises 15 residues. The germline V gene has CDR1 MNHEY and CDR2 SVGAGI. The CDR3 loop reads CASSPDRGLGNTIYF. The CDR3 DNA sequence: TGTGCCAGCAGTCCCGACAGGGGGCTTGGAAACACCATATATTTT.

The chain has TRBV6-5 and TRBJ2-3; weak D call: TRBD2 (5 bases). V was cut by 4 bases and J by 0 bases, with 5 bases left in between. Looked up from germline, CDR1 is MNHEY and CDR2 is SVGAGI. CDR3 length: 13 amino acids. The DNA of the CDR3 is TGTGCCAGCAGTTGGACTAGCACAGATACGCAGTATTTT. It encodes CASSWTSTDTQYF.

The gene calls are TRBV19 and TRBJ1-5; D gene unclear. The CDR3 length is 17 residues. Germline values: CDR1 LNHDA, CDR2 SQIVND (reference sequence). V was cut by 4 bases and J by 3 bases, with 19 bases left in between. The DNA for the CDR3 is TGTGCCAGTAGTACCCTGACGGCGAGGGTTTCCAATCAGCCCCAGCATTTT. It yields the protein CASSTLTARVSNQPQHF.

The chain links TRBV7-2 to TRBJ2-1; TRBD2 matches 14 bases. J lost 8 bases, V lost 6 bases, and 12 bases had no gene match. The germline CDR1 and CDR2 sequences are SGHTA and FQGNSA. This CDR3 spans 17 amino acids. For the CDR3, the DNA is TGTGCCAGCAGGTTTAGAGGGACTAGCGGGAGTGGAGATGAGCAGTTCTTC. This sequence encodes CASRFRGTSGSGDEQFF. Supplemented by reference TRBV7-2 and TRBJ2-1, the full variable domain reads GAGVSQSPSNKVTEKGKDVELRCDPISGHTALYWYRQSLGQGLEFLIYFQGNSAPDKSGLPSDRFSAERTGGSVSTLTIQRTQQEDSAVYLCASRFRGTSGSGDEQFFGPGTRLTVL.

The chain is built from TRBV24-1 and TRBJ2-5, with 9 bases fitting TRBD2. The CDR3 runs to 13 residues. V lost 5 bases, J lost 5 bases, and 2 bases stayed unmatched. CDR1 is KGHDR, CDR2 SFDVKD, per germline. In nucleotides, the CDR3 is TGTGCCACCAGTGTAGCGGGAGTGGAGACCCAGTACTTC. Protein product: CATSVAGVETQYF.

The chain is built from TRBV4-3 and TRBJ2-1, with a tentative D call TRBD2 (6 bases). The V and J ends lost 4 bases and 0 bases respectively, with 13 bases between them. Looked up from germline, CDR1 is LGHNA and CDR2 is YSLEER. The CDR3 is 16 residues long. The CDR3 loop is CASSPGGPSSYNEQFF. CDR3 coding DNA: TGCGCCAGCAGCCCCGGGGGTCCGAGCTCCTACAATGAGCAGTTCTTC.

Ten or more counts support this clone. Other DNA variants within this sample encode the same CDR3. The chain couples TRBV30 to TRBJ2-7; perhaps TRBD1 as D (6 bases). Per the germline V gene, CDR1 is GTSNPN and CDR2 is SVGIG (reference sequence). The CDR3 has 12 amino acids. With 0 bases removed from V and 4 bases from J, the gap between germline ends came to 7 bases. The CDR3 nucleotides read TGTGCCTGGAGTGTGAGGGGGTACGAGCAGTACTTC. Translation: CAWSVRGYEQYF.

This chain joins TRBV10-3 and TRBJ2-7; 7 bases are a match to TRBD2. The junction had 1 base not matched to a gene; V was cut back by 0 bases and J by 5 bases. The CDR3 totals 13 residues. Germline V lookup: CDR1 ENHRY, CDR2 SYGVKD. The CDR3 sequence is CAISESGGNEQYF. The CDR3 coding sequence is TGTGCCATCAGTGAGTCGGGGGGGAACGAGCAGTACTTC.

The chain recombines TRBV2 with TRBJ2-7; TRBD1 might be the D (6 bases). V shed 7 bases and J shed 2 bases, with 12 bases lying between them. CDR3 length equals 13 residues. CDR1 is SNHLY, CDR2 FYNNEI, per germline. CDR3 residues: CASMRNRAYEQYF. In nucleotides, the CDR3 is TGTGCCAGCATGCGAAACAGGGCCTACGAGCAGTACTTC.

This clone was observed once. The rearrangement links TRBV7-8 to TRBJ1-2, with a tentative D call TRBD1 (5 bases). This CDR3 region has 13 residues. Trimming took 1 base from V and 4 from J, leaving 7 bases between them. In germline, CDR1 is SGHVS, CDR2 FQNEAQ. CDR3 sequence reads: CASSLGGGYGYTF. The CDR3, as DNA: TGTGCCAGCAGCTTAGGGGGGGGCTATGGCTACACCTTC.

This chain uses TRBV5-1 with TRBJ2-3, with TRBD2 matching over 12 bases. V dropped 4 bases and J dropped 5; count of bases not matched to a gene: 11. The CDR3 runs 17 residues. Germline V gene lookup returns CDR1 SGHRS and CDR2 YFSETQ. The CDR3 DNA follows: TGCGCCAGCAGCAAGACTAGCGGGAGTCCTATGGGAGATACGCAGTATTTT. This sequence encodes CASSKTSGSPMGDTQYF.

The genes are TRBV7-2 and TRBJ1-1; D not certain. The CDR3 is 14 residues long. From germline, CDR1 is SGHTA and CDR2 FQGNSA. The germline V and J ends were trimmed by 0 bases and 5 bases, with 10 bases remaining between them. The CDR3 region is CASSLAHPRTEAFF. CDR3 DNA: TGTGCCAGCAGCTTAGCACACCCGAGGACTGAAGCTTTCTTT.

The CDR3 DNA reads TGTGCCAGCAGCCCTGGTGACAGGGGAGGAGGCTACACCTTC. Its protein product is CASSPGDRGGGYTF. This chain uses TRBV28 with TRBJ1-2; 8 nucleotides match TRBD1. In germline, CDR1 is MDHEN, CDR2 SYDVKM. J was trimmed by 8 bases and V by 6 bases; bases with no gene match: 11. The CDR3 consists of 14 residues.